This is a list of T cell receptor beta chains from one sample in a study of cytomegalovirus exposure and HLA in healthy donors. Clones were sequenced by immunoSEQ multiplex PCR, and TCRdb holds only the in-frame ones, with some missing. The sample lists some 210,000 clones, 70% to 85% occurring once. The specimen was PBMCs. The source of these receptors is a male donor in good health and CMV-seronegative. Both conserved end residues are part of each CDR3. The D gene is left open where the match is weak. The size entry is marked missing in some rows and otherwise reads once, few, many or a size class.

v_call	j_call	d_call	clone_size	cdr3_aa	cdr3_nt
TRBV5-1	TRBJ2-5	TRBD2	-	CASSSGSGGETQYF	TGCGCCAGCAGCTCGGGGTCCGGGGGGGAGACCCAGTACTTC
TRBV5-4	TRBJ2-2	TRBD2	-	CASSLAGGRATGELFF	TGTGCCAGCAGCTTGGCCGGCGGGAGGGCTACCGGGGAGCTGTTTTTT
TRBV5-1	TRBJ2-1	-	-	CASSGGQSYNEQFF	TGCGCCAGCAGTGGTGGACAGTCTTACAATGAGCAGTTCTTC
TRBV18	TRBJ2-1	TRBD2	-	CASSPRGTSTYNEQFF	TGTGCCAGCTCACCAAGGGGGACTAGCACCTACAATGAGCAGTTCTTC
TRBV6-5	TRBJ2-5	TRBD2	-	CASSRTRRETQYF	TGTGCCAGCAGCCGGACTAGGAGGGAGACCCAGTACTTC
TRBV9	TRBJ2-7	TRBD2	-	CASSVGLAGTYEQYF	TGTGCCAGCAGCGTAGGACTAGCGGGAACCTACGAGCAGTACTTC
TRBV5-4	TRBJ2-7	-	-	CASSLERPPYEQYF	TGTGCCAGCAGCTTGGAGAGGCCCCCGTACGAGCAGTACTTC
TRBV7-9	TRBJ1-1	-	-	CASSFTDMNTEAFF	TGTGCCAGCAGCTTTACTGACATGAACACTGAAGCTTTCTTT
TRBV5-1	TRBJ2-1	-	-	CASSLVTGARDNEQFF	TGCGCCAGCAGCTTGGTTACGGGAGCCCGGGACAATGAGCAGTTCTTC
TRBV5-8	TRBJ2-5	TRBD2	-	CASRRRELAQETQYF	TGTGCCAGCAGGCGGCGGGAGCTAGCACAAGAGACCCAGTACTTC
TRBV14	TRBJ2-2	-	-	CASTIGGNTGELFF	TGTGCCAGCACGATTGGCGGAAACACCGGGGAGCTGTTTTTT
TRBV5-1	TRBJ1-3	-	-	CASSSEGGNTIYF	TGCGCCAGCAGCTCAGAGGGTGGAAACACCATATATTTT
TRBV7-9	TRBJ2-7	-	-	CASSPMERSYEQYF	TGTGCCAGCAGCCCAATGGAACGGAGCTACGAGCAGTACTTC
TRBV5-1	TRBJ2-3	TRBD2	few	CASSLAGTSGVDTQYF	TGCGCCAGCAGCTTGGCCGGGACTAGCGGGGTAGATACGCAGTATTTT
TRBV28	TRBJ1-2	TRBD1	few	CASSGQGFYGYTF	TGTGCCAGCAGTGGACAGGGTTTCTATGGCTACACCTTC
TRBV4-1	TRBJ2-2	-	few	CASSQEGGGTGELFF	TGCGCCAGCAGCCAAGAGGGAGGGGGCACCGGGGAGCTGTTTTTT
TRBV7-2	TRBJ2-1	-	-	CASSLPGLAPVENEQFF	TGTGCCAGCAGCTTGCCGGGGCTAGCGCCGGTTGAAAATGAGCAGTTCTTC
TRBV7-2	TRBJ1-5	-	few	CASSYRGGTQPQHF	TGTGCCAGCAGTTATCGAGGAGGGACTCAGCCCCAGCATTTT
TRBV7-9	TRBJ1-2	-	-	CASSRRDSSHGYTF	TGTGCCAGCAGCCGCCGGGACTCTTCCCATGGCTACACCTTC
TRBV19	TRBJ1-5	TRBD1	once	CASTLGGTGGGVKDQPQHF	TGTGCCAGTACCCTTGGGGGGACAGGGGGGGGTGTTAAGGATCAGCCCCAGCATTTT
TRBV18	TRBJ2-3	TRBD2	-	CASSRTSGRTDTQYF	TGTGCCAGCTCCCGAACTAGCGGGAGGACAGATACGCAGTATTTT
TRBV6-5	TRBJ1-4	TRBD1	-	CASSRQGAGEKLFF	TGTGCCAGCAGCCGACAGGGGGCCGGGGAAAAACTGTTTTTT
TRBV10-2	TRBJ2-7	TRBD1	few	CASSEVNGTGGNYEQYF	TGCGCCAGCAGTGAGGTGAATGGGACAGGGGGCAACTACGAGCAGTACTTC
TRBV5-1	TRBJ2-2	TRBD2	-	CASTPVRTGGPGELFF	TGCGCCAGCACCCCTGTGAGGACGGGAGGGCCCGGGGAGCTGTTTTTT
TRBV7-3	TRBJ1-1	-	-	CASSSSPGGRGTEAFF	TGTGCCAGCAGCTCCTCCCCTGGGGGCCGTGGGACTGAAGCTTTCTTT
TRBV4-1	TRBJ2-7	TRBD1	-	CASSHTGTGLYEQYF	TGCGCCAGCAGCCACACTGGGACAGGACTCTACGAGCAGTACTTC
TRBV28	TRBJ2-7	TRBD1	-	CASSSGTAHYYEQYF	TGTGCCAGCAGTTCGGGGACAGCACATTACTACGAGCAGTACTTC
TRBV11-2	TRBJ1-2	-	-	CASSFIITDLGGYTF	TGTGCCAGCAGCTTTATAATCACAGACCTTGGTGGCTACACCTTC
TRBV18	TRBJ2-1	TRBD2	-	CASSPPGGGGYNEQFF	TGTGCCAGCTCACCACCGGGCGGGGGGGGCTACAATGAGCAGTTCTTC
TRBV28	TRBJ1-2	TRBD1	-	CASRWTGGYYGYTF	TGTGCCAGCAGATGGACAGGAGGGTACTATGGCTACACCTTC
TRBV27	TRBJ2-5	-	once	CASMGLLQETQYF	TGTGCCAGCATGGGACTGTTACAAGAGACCCAGTACTTC
TRBV2	TRBJ2-1	TRBD2	-	CASSEGLADSYNEQFF	TGTGCCAGCAGTGAAGGACTAGCGGACTCCTACAATGAGCAGTTCTTC
TRBV5-5	TRBJ2-3	-	-	CASNRMAELTDTQYF	TGTGCCAGCAACCGGATGGCGGAACTCACAGATACGCAGTATTTT
TRBV19	TRBJ1-5	TRBD1	-	CASSMGTGFNQPQHF	TGTGCCAGTAGTATGGGGACAGGCTTCAATCAGCCCCAGCATTTT
TRBV28	TRBJ2-1	-	-	CASNSWSSEQFF	TGTGCCAGCAACTCATGGAGCAGCGAGCAGTTCTTC
TRBV5-1	TRBJ1-5	-	-	CASSPQPNRAGQPQHF	TGCGCCAGCAGCCCTCAACCCAACAGGGCAGGACAGCCCCAGCATTTT
TRBV4-2	TRBJ2-7	TRBD2	-	CASSQAVTSGSTYEQYF	TGTGCCAGCAGCCAAGCCGTCACTAGCGGGTCCACCTACGAGCAGTACTTC
TRBV7-9	TRBJ2-1	TRBD1	few	CASSPDRGSYNEQFF	TGTGCCAGCAGCCCGGACAGGGGATCCTACAATGAGCAGTTCTTC
TRBV5-1	TRBJ2-7	TRBD2	-	CASSSGSSYEQYF	TGCGCCAGCAGTAGCGGGAGCTCCTACGAGCAGTACTTC
TRBV14	TRBJ2-7	TRBD1	-	CASSPLGTGSYEQYF	TGTGCCAGCAGCCCCCTCGGGACAGGGTCCTACGAGCAGTACTTC
TRBV6-5	TRBJ1-1	TRBD1	-	CASSYSRARGEAFF	TGTGCCAGCAGTTACTCGAGAGCCAGGGGGGAAGCTTTCTTT
TRBV5-1	TRBJ2-2	-	-	CASSLQWAPRPGELFF	TGCGCCAGCAGCTTGCAGTGGGCCCCACGGCCCGGGGAGCTGTTTTTT